This T cell receptor (beta chain) appears in the sequencing data of a study of T-cell memory formation after mild COVID-19. Across the whole study: The TCR clusters were mostly specific to one donor.

After 5'RACE with constant-segment primers, TCR alpha and TCR beta cDNA libraries carrying sample barcodes and UMIs were obtained. TCRdb reprocessed the 5' RACE reads with MiXCR, giving one entry per CDR3 protein. The repertoire holds roughly 220,000 distinct CDR3 sequences, with around 9.5% as singletons. V lost 4 bases and J 4 bases, leaving 8 bases between the germline ends. The CDR3 is 12 amino acids. Germline CDR1 reads SGHRS; CDR2 reads YFSETQ. A few counts support this clonotype. Its antigen remains unidentified. Broader study findings: Mostly located in CM and EM were contracting CD4+ clones, with contracting CD8+ clones located in EMRA.

Sequenced material: PBMCs or a T cell subset sorted from them (not recorded which). V is TRBV5-1 and J is TRBJ2-5, with no clear D. The sequence came from a man younger than 35 who had mild COVID-19 (a few samples of this study predate the infection). Cell type and time point are not known. The CDR3 spells CASSRGRETQYF. CDR3 coding DNA: TGCGCCAGCAGCCGTGGTCGAGAGACCCAGTACTTC.